The source of this TCR beta chain is a study of blood T cell repertoires in COVID-19. The CDR3 sequence is 11 residues long. Trimming removed 5 bases at V and 0 bases at J, with 4 bases between. Looked up from germline, CDR1 is DFQATT and CDR2 is SNEGSKA (reference sequence). Original data processing: Estimates of nucleated cell counts were drawn from the amplification of reference gene primers. The repertoire was sequenced with immunoSEQ multiplex PCR; TCRdb's copy has only in-frame clones and lacks some. V, J and clone size were drawn from that table, and D and trimming were deduced from the DNA. In the table there are over 200,000 clones, about nine tenths of which are singletons.

The chain has TRBV20-1 and TRBJ1-1; no firm D call. Specimen: peripheral blood. The clonotype comes from a man aged 30 to 39 who had recovered from COVID-19. The DNA for the CDR3 is TGCAGTGCTGACTTGAACACTGAAGCTTTCTTT. It codes for CSADLNTEAFF.